This entry describes one T cell receptor (beta chain). The CDR3 extends over 11 amino acids. CDR1 is DFQATT, CDR2 SNEGSKA, per germline (reference sequence). Trimming took off 6 bases at V and 7 bases at J, with 13 bases between the two ends. The data are from a study of blood T cell repertoires in COVID-19. The overall study: Some COVID-19 samples were acute and others convalescent; all came from the United States, Italy and Spain. Sources were T cells, B-cell-depleted T cells, or PBMCs; the material itself was cDNA or gDNA.

In the authors' methods: Counts of nucleated cells, estimated from reference gene primer amplification, were obtained. Method: immunoSEQ multiplex PCR; TCRdb's copy keeps in-frame clones and lacks some. The V and J calls and clone size are taken from that table; D and trimming were inferred from the DNA. The sample lists a few hundred thousand clones, around 84% seen once, with about 3.6% in the top ten. The chain recombines TRBV20-1 with TRBJ2-7, with D perhaps TRBD1 (5 bases). The source is a woman aged 18-35 years with acute or convalescent COVID-19. The specimen sequenced was peripheral blood. The CDR3 is CSAEEQEEQYF. The CDR3 DNA reads TGCAGTGCAGAGGAACAGGAGGAGCAGTACTTC.